This TCR beta chain derives from a study of cytotoxic CD8 clonotypes in ibrutinib-treated CLL. About the research overall: Investigators reported about 25 partial and 2 complete responses; after median approximately 74 months, approximately 15 patients remained remitted and about twelve progressed. General study results and limits: There were few public clonotypes, and on treatment they contracted or stayed stable. There were differences in sampling times between sustained-remission and progressing patients.

Target depth was 1 in 200,000 to 1 in 1 million T cells, about 10x per clonotype. Method: immunoSEQ multiplex PCR; TCRdb's copy keeps in-frame clones and lacks some. The table lists almost 250,000 clones, 70% of them singletons, with just over 15% in the top ten. CDR3 length equals 13 residues. The V gene lost 2 bases and the J gene lost 2 bases, with 7 bases spanning the gap. CDR1 is SGHAT and CDR2 is FQNNGV in the germline V gene. Worth noting for this clone: What it binds is not known.

The source is a human donor with chronic lymphocytic leukemia. Sequenced material: PBMCs, taken after 24 months of ibrutinib treatment. The V call is TRBV11-2, the J call TRBJ2-7; D gene ambiguous. CDR3 protein: CASSLPGPYEQYF. The CDR3 region has the DNA TGTGCCAGCAGCTTACCCGGACCCTACGAGCAGTACTTC.